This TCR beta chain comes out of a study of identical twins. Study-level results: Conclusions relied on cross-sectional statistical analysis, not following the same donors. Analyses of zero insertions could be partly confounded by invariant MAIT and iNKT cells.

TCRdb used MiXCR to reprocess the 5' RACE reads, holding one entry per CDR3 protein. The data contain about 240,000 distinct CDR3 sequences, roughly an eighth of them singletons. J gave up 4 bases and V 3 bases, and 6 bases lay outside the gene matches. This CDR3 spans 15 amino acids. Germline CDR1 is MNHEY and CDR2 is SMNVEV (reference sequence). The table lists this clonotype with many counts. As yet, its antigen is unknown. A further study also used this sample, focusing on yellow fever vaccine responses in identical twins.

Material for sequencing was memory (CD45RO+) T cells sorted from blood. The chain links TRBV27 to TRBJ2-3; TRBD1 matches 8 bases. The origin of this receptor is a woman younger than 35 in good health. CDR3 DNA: TGTGCCAGCAGTTTTCAGGACAGGGTTGCAGATACGCAGTATTTT. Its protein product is CASSFQDRVADTQYF.